This record covers a single TCR beta chain. Its antigen is as yet unknown. It was template switching that added a universal primer site, and there were unique molecular identifiers on the cDNA. TCRdb recomputed calls from the 5' RACE reads with MiXCR, one row per CDR3 protein. The sample shows under 1 million distinct CDR3 sequences, 9% to 15% of them seen only once. CDR3 length: 14 amino acids. V lost 7 bases to trimming and J lost 4 bases; unmatched junction nucleotides: 6. The record originates from a study of identical twins. Study-level results: With beta out-of-frame sequences, excess sharing by twins was weaker. Potential partial confounding of zero-insertion analyses by invariant MAIT and iNKT cells was noted.

The sample also formed part of further work on yellow fever vaccine responses in identical twins.

The sequence derives from a woman under 30 in good health. The chain uses TRBV12-3 or TRBV12-4 and TRBJ2-7; 11 bases fit TRBD1. Source material: PBMCs. CDR3 protein: CASTRTGGGYEQYF. Here the CDR3 DNA reads TGTGCCAGCACCAGGACAGGGGGCGGTTACGAGCAGTACTTC.